This TCR beta chain was found in a study of blood T cell repertoires in COVID-19 (dated by TCRdb to the early 2020s). For the study in its entirety: The collaborator samples originated in the United States, Italy and Spain and spanned the acute and convalescent phases of COVID-19. The material from the prospective study consisted of cDNA or gDNA derived from T cells, B-cell-depleted T cells, or PBMCs. The dataset comprised deeply sampled blood TCRbeta repertoires from subjects exposed to, actively infected with, or recovered from COVID-19. The repertoires were made available in a free public database intended to serve as a resource for research on the immune response to SARS-CoV-2. The samples were drawn from the first 160 participants of the ongoing ImmuneRACE study and from 950 to 1,500 subjects provided by 6 global collaborators. The sample metadata nearly always contained a de-identified subject ID, COVID-19 status, age in years and sex. HLA class I and class II types, where available, came from metadata supplied by the sample provider rather than from assay-based typing.

The germline V gene yields SGHRS for CDR1 and YFSETQ for CDR2. Ends trimmed: V by 2 bases, J by 0 bases; bases unmatched to a gene: 5. The CDR3 holds 15 amino acids from the cysteine to the phenylalanine. Just the 45-base CDR3 DNA is kept, in frame starting at base 1. The immunoSEQ Assay, a bias-controlled multiplex PCR, was used to amplify TCRbeta CDR3 regions from genomic DNA. On the authors' methods: The number of nucleated cells in each sample was estimated by amplification of reference gene primers within the assay. Sequence reads were collapsed and filtered to measure the absolute abundance of every unique TCRbeta CDR3 rearrangement. For each sample, productive Simpson clonality was calculated as the square root of Simpson's diversity index over productive rearrangements. TCRdb's version of the immuneACCESS table is confined to in-frame rearrangements and falls short of the full clone set. An unresolved V gene accounts for under half of the shortfall where checked; the remainder is of unknown origin. The V and J calls and clone size are taken from that table; D and trimming were inferred from the DNA. Here the sample has 200,000 to 250,000 clones; roughly 81% occur a single time. The leading ten clones occupy around 2.9% of the sample.

Concerning this clone itself: Its antigen remains undetermined. Base qualities were left out, and no much larger clone turns up one base away.

Samples from volunteer blood donors who had recovered from COVID-19 were contributed by a second Seattle source. Collaborating institutions collected whole blood in K2EDTA tubes following their own protocols. For TCRbeta analysis, collaborators shipped samples in one of three forms: frozen whole blood, isolated PBMCs, or DNA extracted from either of those sample types. Broader findings and caveats from the paper: How much clinical and demographic metadata was included differed by source and by participant, and the metadata was provided uncurated.

This receptor was identified in a man aged 50 to 60 who had recovered from COVID-19. Sequenced sample: peripheral blood. The chain is assembled from TRBV5-1 and TRBJ2-7, and TRBD2 aligns with 7 junction nucleotides. The CDR3 sequence is CASSLLAKSSYEQYF. The DNA reads TGCGCCAGCAGCTTACTAGCGAAAAGCTCCTACGAGCAGTACTTC.